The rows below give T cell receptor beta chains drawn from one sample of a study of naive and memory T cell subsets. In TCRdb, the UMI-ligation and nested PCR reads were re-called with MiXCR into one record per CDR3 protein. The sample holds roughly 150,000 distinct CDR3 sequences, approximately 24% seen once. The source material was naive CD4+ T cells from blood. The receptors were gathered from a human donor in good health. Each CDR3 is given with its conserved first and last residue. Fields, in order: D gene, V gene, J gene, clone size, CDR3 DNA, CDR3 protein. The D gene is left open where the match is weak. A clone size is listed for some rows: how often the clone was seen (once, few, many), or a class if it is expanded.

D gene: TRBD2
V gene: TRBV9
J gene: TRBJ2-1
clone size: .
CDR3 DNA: TGTGCCAGCAGCGTAGAGCCTAGCGGGGTCTACAATGAGCAGTTCTTC
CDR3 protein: CASSVEPSGVYNEQFF

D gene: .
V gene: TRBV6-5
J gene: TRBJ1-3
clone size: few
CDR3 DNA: TGTGCCAGCAGCCCCCCCAACTTGGCAGGGGAAAACACCATATATTTT
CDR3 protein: CASSPPNLAGENTIYF

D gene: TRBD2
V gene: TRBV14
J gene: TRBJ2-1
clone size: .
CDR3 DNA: TGTGCCAGCAGCCAAAGAACTTGGACTAGCGGGACTCATGAGCAGTTCTTC
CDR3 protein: CASSQRTWTSGTHEQFF

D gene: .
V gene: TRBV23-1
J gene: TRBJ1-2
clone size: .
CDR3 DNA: TGCGCCAGCTCATCTCGGGAGCGGGTAGCTAACTATGGCTACACCTTC
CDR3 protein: CASSSRERVANYGYTF

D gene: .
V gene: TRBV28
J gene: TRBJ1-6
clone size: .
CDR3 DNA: TGTGCCAGCAGTTTAGCTGGGGGTGATAATTCACCCCTCCACTTT
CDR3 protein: CASSLAGGDNSPLHF

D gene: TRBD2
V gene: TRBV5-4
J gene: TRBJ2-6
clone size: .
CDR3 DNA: TGTGCCAGCAGCTCCCTACTAGCGGGAAGCTCTGGGGCCAACGTCCTGACTTTC
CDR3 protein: CASSSLLAGSSGANVLTF

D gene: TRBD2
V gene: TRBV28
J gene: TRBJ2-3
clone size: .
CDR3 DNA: TGTGCCAGCAGTTCGCGCGGGGGGGCGTACACAGATACGCAGTATTTT
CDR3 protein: CASSSRGGAYTDTQYF

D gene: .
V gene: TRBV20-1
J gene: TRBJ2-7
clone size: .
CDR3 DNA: TGCAGTGCTAGAAGCTCCTACGAGCAGTACTTC
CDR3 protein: CSARSSYEQYF

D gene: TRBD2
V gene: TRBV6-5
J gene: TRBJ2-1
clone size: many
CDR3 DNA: TGTGCCAGCAGTTACCCTACTAGCGGGAGGTTCCGGGCGTACAATGAGCAGTTCTTC
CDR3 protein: CASSYPTSGRFRAYNEQFF

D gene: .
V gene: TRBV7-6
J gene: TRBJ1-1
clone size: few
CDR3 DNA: TGTGCCAGCAGCTTAGACAGGGCCAAGGGCACTGAAGCTTTCTTT
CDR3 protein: CASSLDRAKGTEAFF

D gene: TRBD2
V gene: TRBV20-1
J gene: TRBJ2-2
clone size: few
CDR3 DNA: TGCAGTGCTAGACGGTCCGGGACTATTACCGGGGAGCTGTTTTTT
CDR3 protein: CSARRSGTITGELFF

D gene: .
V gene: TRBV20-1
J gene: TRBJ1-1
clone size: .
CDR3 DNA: TGCAGTGCTAGACCCCCCGGGACTTTAATCCCTGAAGCTTTCTTT
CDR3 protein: CSARPPGTLIPEAFF

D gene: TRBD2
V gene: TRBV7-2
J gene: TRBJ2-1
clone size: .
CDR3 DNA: TGTGCCAGCAGCAAAACTGGACTAGCGGTATCCTACAATGAGCAGTTCTTC
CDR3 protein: CASSKTGLAVSYNEQFF

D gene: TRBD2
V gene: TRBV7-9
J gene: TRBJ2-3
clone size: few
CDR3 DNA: TGTGCCAGCCGACCTAGCGGGATCTTCACAGATACGCAGTATTTT
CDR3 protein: CASRPSGIFTDTQYF

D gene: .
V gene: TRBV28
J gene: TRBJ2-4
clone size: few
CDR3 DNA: TGTGCCAGCAGGGCGGGAACAAACATTCAGTACTTC
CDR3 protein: CASRAGTNIQYF

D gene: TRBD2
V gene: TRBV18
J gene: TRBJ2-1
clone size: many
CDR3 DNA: TGTGCCAGCTCACCACCGGCGGGAGGATCGTACAATGAGCAGTTCTTC
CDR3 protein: CASSPPAGGSYNEQFF

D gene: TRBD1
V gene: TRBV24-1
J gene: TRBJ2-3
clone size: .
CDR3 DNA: TGTGCCACCAGTTCCCGGGACAGGGGAACAGATACGCAGTATTTT
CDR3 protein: CATSSRDRGTDTQYF

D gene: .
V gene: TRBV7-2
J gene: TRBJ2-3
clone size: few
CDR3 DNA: TGTGCCAGCACCGGACAGAGCACAGATACGCAGTATTTT
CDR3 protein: CASTGQSTDTQYF

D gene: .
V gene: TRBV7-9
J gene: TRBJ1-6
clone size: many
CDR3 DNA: TGTGCCAGCGGCCAGAAGAGCTCCTATAATTCACCCCTCCACTTT
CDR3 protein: CASGQKSSYNSPLHF

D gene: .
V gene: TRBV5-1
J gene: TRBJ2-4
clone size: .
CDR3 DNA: TGCGCCAGCAGCTTGGTGGACCAAAACATTCAGTACTTC
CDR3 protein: CASSLVDQNIQYF

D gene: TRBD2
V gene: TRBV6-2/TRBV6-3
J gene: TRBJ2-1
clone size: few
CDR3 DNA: TGTGCCACACTATTCCTAGCGGGAGGCTCGAATGAGCAGTTCTTC
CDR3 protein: CATLFLAGGSNEQFF

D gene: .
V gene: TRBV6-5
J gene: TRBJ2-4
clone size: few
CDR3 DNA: TGTGCCAGCAGTTACACAAGCGGACTAAGGAAATTCTTC
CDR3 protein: CASSYTSGLRKFF

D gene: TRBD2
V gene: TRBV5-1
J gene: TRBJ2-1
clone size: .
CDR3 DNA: TGCGCCAGCAGCCTGAGCGGGAGGGCCTTCTATGAGCAGTTCTTC
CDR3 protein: CASSLSGRAFYEQFF

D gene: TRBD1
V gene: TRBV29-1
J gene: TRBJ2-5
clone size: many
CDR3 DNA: TGCAGCGGAGGACAGGGGAGAGAGACCCAGTACTTC
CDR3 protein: CSGGQGRETQYF

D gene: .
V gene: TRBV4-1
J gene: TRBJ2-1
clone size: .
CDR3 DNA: TGCGCCAGCAGCCACGCCGGGTTAACAGCCGGACCCTACAATGAGCAGTTCTTC
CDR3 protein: CASSHAGLTAGPYNEQFF

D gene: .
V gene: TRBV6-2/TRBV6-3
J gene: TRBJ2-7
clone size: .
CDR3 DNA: TGTGCCAGCAGTTACAGTGGCTTTCCCTACGAGCAGTACTTC
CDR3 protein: CASSYSGFPYEQYF

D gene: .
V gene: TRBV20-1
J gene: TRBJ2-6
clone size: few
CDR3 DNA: TGCAGTGCTAGAGTCAGTGCGGCTGGGGCCAACGTCCTGACTTTC
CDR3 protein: CSARVSAAGANVLTF

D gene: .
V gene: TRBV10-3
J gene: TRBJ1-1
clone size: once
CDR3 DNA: TGTGCCATCAGTGAGGGCAGGGTGAACACTGAAGCTTTCTTT
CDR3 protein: CAISEGRVNTEAFF

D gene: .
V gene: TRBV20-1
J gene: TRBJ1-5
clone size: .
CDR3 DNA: TGCAGTGCTAGAGCAGTCTGGGATCAGCCCCAGCATTTT
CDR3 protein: CSARAVWDQPQHF

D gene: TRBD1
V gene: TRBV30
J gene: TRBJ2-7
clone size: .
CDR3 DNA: TGTGCCTGGAGTGTAGGGGGACAGGGTACCTACGAGCAGTACTTC
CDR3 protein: CAWSVGGQGTYEQYF

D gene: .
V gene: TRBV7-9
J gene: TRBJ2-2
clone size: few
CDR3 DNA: TGTGCCAGCAGCTTGAGCGGACGGAACACCGGGGAGCTGTTTTTT
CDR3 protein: CASSLSGRNTGELFF

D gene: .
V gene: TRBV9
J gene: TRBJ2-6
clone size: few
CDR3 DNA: TGTGCCAGCAGCGTAGGTTTTGGAGGGGAAGGGGCCAACGTCCTGACTTTC
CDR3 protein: CASSVGFGGEGANVLTF

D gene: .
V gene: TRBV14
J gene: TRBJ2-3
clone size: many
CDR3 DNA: TGTGCCAGCAGCCAACCAGACAGTTCAGCGCAGTATTTT
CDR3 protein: CASSQPDSSAQYF

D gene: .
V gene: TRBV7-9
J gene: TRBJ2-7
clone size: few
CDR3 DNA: TGTGCCAGCAGCTTAGCGCGAGCCGAGCAGTACTTC
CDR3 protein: CASSLARAEQYF

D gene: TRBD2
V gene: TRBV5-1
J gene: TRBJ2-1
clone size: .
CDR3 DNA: TGCGCCAGCAGCCTTGACCCGGGACTAGAGAATGAGCAGTTCTTC
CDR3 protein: CASSLDPGLENEQFF

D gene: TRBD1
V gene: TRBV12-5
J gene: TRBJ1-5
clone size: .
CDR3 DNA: TGTGCTAGTGCCCTAGGACAGGGAAGCAATCAGCCCCAGCATTTT
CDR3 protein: CASALGQGSNQPQHF

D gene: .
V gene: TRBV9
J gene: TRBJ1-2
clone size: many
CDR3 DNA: TGTGCCAGCAGCGTTGGGCTCACTAGTAACTATGGCTACACCTTC
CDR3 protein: CASSVGLTSNYGYTF